One sample yielded the 20 T cell receptor beta chains listed below, sequenced in a study of cytomegalovirus exposure and HLA in healthy donors (dated by TCRdb to 2017 to 2019). The library was prepared using the immunoSEQ multiplex PCR assay. For the multiplex PCR, a mixture combining 60 forward primers for TCR Vbeta segments and 13 reverse primers for TCR Jbeta segments was used. In TCRdb, the immuneACCESS table is reduced to in-frame sequences with V and J assigned. These tables do not hold every clone; where another copy was compared, an unresolved V gene accounts for under half, and the others remain unexplained. For this sample there are some 140,000 clones; about 70% appear just once. The leading ten clones occupy approximately 3% of the sample. Sequencing input: PBMCs. The receptors were gathered from a young man in good health and CMV-seronegative.

V is TRBV9 and J is TRBJ2-3; 7 bases agree with TRBD1. The CDR3 is 14 residues long. Germline trimming cut 6 bases from V and 0 bases from J; bases unmatched to any gene: 4. The germline V gene has CDR1 SGDLS and CDR2 YYNGEE. The CDR3 reads CASTSGGSTDTQYF. DNA of the CDR3: TGTGCCAGCACCTCAGGGGGAAGCACAGATACGCAGTATTTT.

V gene TRBV28 combines with J gene TRBJ1-4; D possibly corresponds to TRBD1 (6 bases). Trimming shortened V by 6 bases and J by 7 bases, and 15 bases separated the two germline ends. This CDR3 is 14 amino acids long. CDR1 and CDR2 from the germline V gene are MDHEN and SYDVKM. The CDR3 nucleotides read TGTGCCAGCAGCGGGACAAGCCTTAGTGAAAAACTGTTTTTT. Translated, it gives CASSGTSLSEKLFF.

This clone has just a few counts. The rearrangement uses TRBV19 and TRBJ2-3; TRBD2 is a possible D gene (6 bases). Germline V lookup: CDR1 LNHDA, CDR2 SQIVND (reference sequence). CDR3 length equals 15 residues. V lost 5 bases, J lost 2 bases, and 14 bases lay in between. CDR3 nucleotides: TGTGCCAGTAGTGAACGGGGGTCGGACACAGATACGCAGTATTTT. Protein product: CASSERGSDTDTQYF.

The gene calls are TRBV28 and TRBJ1-3, with D uncertain. The CDR3 covers 15 residues. Between the trimmed V and J ends, which lost 7 bases and 0 bases, there was a span of 13 bases. Germline CDR1 and CDR2: MDHEN and SYDVKM. The CDR3 loop is CASTPATDSGNTIYF. The CDR3 region has the DNA TGTGCCAGCACCCCTGCTACTGACTCTGGAAACACCATATATTTT.

The chain has TRBV6-1 and TRBJ2-2; TRBD1 agrees at 8 bases. Germline CDR1 is MNHNS and CDR2 is SASEGT. This CDR3 comprises 16 residues. The junction had 10 bases not matched to a gene; V was cut back by 4 bases and J by 6 bases. This CDR3 is CASSVQGADRAGELFF. CDR3 DNA: TGTGCCAGCAGTGTCCAGGGGGCTGATCGGGCCGGGGAGCTGTTTTTT.

With regard to this clone: At one boundary the junction diverges from the germline segment, which might be a read error. The rearrangement links TRBV13 to TRBJ2-6; D is possibly TRBD2 (6 bases). The CDR3 runs to 18 residues. Germline CDR1 is PRHDT and CDR2 is FYEKMQ (reference sequence). The CDR3 is CASSFGRATSGGANGLTF. In nucleotides, the CDR3 is TGTGCCAGCAGCTTTGGCAGGGCCACCTCTGGAGGGGCCAACGGCCTGACTTTC.

The chain carries TRBV6-1 and TRBJ1-2; D ambiguous. Germline CDR1 and CDR2: MNHNS and SASEGT. V lost 2 bases and J lost 14, with 12 bases in between. The length of the CDR3 is 11 residues. CDR3 sequence: CASSEKSFGTF. CDR3 in DNA: TGTGCCAGCAGTGAAAAGAGTTTCGGGACCTTC.

The genes are TRBV12-2 and TRBJ1-5. TRBV12-2 has pseudogene status. The CDR3 runs to 15 residues. CDR3 amino acids: CASRPGKGDNQPQHF. Written as DNA, the CDR3 is TGTGCAAGTCGCCCCGGGAAGGGTGACAATCAGCCCCAGCATTTT.

The J gene is TRBJ2-5, the V gene TRBV18; 8 nucleotides match TRBD1. The CDR3 is made up of 17 amino acids. J gave up 0 bases and V 2 bases, and 8 bases lay outside the gene matches. Per germline, CDR1 KGHSH and CDR2 LQKENI. The CDR3 DNA is TGTGCCAGCTCACCATCGGGGCAGGGGGCGTACCAAGAGACCCAGTACTTC. This gives the protein CASSPSGQGAYQETQYF.

The chain has TRBV6-5 and TRBJ1-3; 8 bases line up with TRBD1. The germline CDR1 and CDR2 sequences are MNHEY and SVGAGI. The CDR3 runs to 16 residues. V trimming: 0 bases; J trimming: 2 bases; junction bases outside the gene matches: 3. CDR3: CASSYSTGEAGNTIYF. The CDR3 bases are TGTGCCAGCAGTTACTCGACAGGGGAGGCTGGAAACACCATATATTTT.

The V and J genes are TRBV9 and TRBJ2-2, with D possibly TRBD2 on 5 matching bases. This CDR3 has 15 amino acids. V lost 5 bases and J lost 1, with 12 bases in between. The germline CDR1 and CDR2 sequences are SGDLS and YYNGEE. The CDR3 DNA is TGTGCCAGCAGTGGAGGAGCTGGGAACACCGGGGAGCTGTTTTTT. This encodes CASSGGAGNTGELFF.

The V and J genes are TRBV19 and TRBJ2-6; D is undetermined. The V gene's germline CDR1 is LNHDA and CDR2 SQIVND (reference sequence). This CDR3 comprises 14 residues. The V end was cut by 1 base, the J end by 4 bases, with 5 bases between. The CDR3 nucleotides read TGTGCCAGTAGTATAGGGCGGGGGGCCAACGTCCTGACTTTC. This gives the protein CASSIGRGANVLTF.

This clone came up once. The chain recombines TRBV6-1 with TRBJ1-6, with D possibly TRBD1 on 5 matching bases. Trimming removed 7 bases at V and 7 bases at J, with 14 bases between. The CDR3 sequence is 14 residues long. The germline V gene has CDR1 MNHNS and CDR2 SASEGT. The CDR3 DNA sequence: TGTGCCAGCATGGCGGGACCGAGGAATTCACCCCTCCACTTT. Protein: CASMAGPRNSPLHF.

Note on this clone: One end of the junction varies from germline; a read error may be responsible. The chain employs TRBV2 and TRBJ2-6, with D perhaps matching TRBD1 (5 bases). Germline CDR1 reads SNHLY; CDR2 reads FYNNEI. The CDR3 extends over 14 amino acids. The CDR3 sequence is CASSLQSGANGLTF. The CDR3 bases are TGTGCCAGCAGTCTTCAATCTGGGGCCAACGGCCTGACTTTC. Using reference TRBV2 and TRBJ2-6 for the parts outside the CDR3, the full variable domain is EPEVTQTPSHQVTQMGQEVILRCVPISNHLYFYWYRQILGQKVEFLVSFYNNEISEKSEIFDDQFSVERPDGSNFTLKIRSTKLEDSAMYFCASSLQSGANGLTFGAGSRLTVL.

J is TRBJ2-2 and V is TRBV29-1, with 7 bases identical to TRBD1. V trimming: 7 bases; J trimming: 4 bases; junction bases outside the gene matches: 9. This CDR3 has 14 amino acids. Germline V gives CDR1 SQVTM, CDR2 ANQGSEA. The CDR3 nucleotides are TGCAGCGCCCGACAGGGTCATGGCACCGGGGAGCTGTTTTTT. This encodes CSARQGHGTGELFF.

This sequence joins TRBV6-1 and TRBJ2-7; TRBD1 is a possible D gene (6 bases). CDR3 length equals 12 residues. Germline values: CDR1 MNHNS, CDR2 SASEGT. V was shortened by 6 bases and J by 2 bases, with 8 bases between the two germline ends. The CDR3 reads CASRQGPYEQYV. In DNA, the CDR3 is TGTGCCAGCAGACAGGGCCCCTACGAGCAGTACGTC.

This clone showed up just a few times. The V and J genes are TRBV7-6 and TRBJ2-1, with 9 bases matching TRBD2. V shed 5 bases, J shed 6 bases, and the junction held 8 bases outside the gene matches. Germline loops: CDR1 SGHVS, CDR2 FNYEAQ. This CDR3 is 15 amino acids long. CDR3 DNA sequence: TGTGCCAGCAGCCCCGGAGGCGGGGGGGCCAATGAGCAGTTCTTC. The encoded protein is CASSPGGGGANEQFF. Using reference TRBV7-6 and TRBJ2-1 for the parts outside the CDR3, the full variable domain is GAGVSQSPRYKVTKRGQDVALRCDPISGHVSLYWYRQALGQGPEFLTYFNYEAQQDKSGLPNDRFSAERPEGSISTLTIQRTEQRDSAMYRCASSPGGGGANEQFFGPGTRLTVL.

This clone was seen a few times. The rearrangement uses TRBV6-1 and TRBJ2-7; 9 bases match TRBD1. Germline trimming cut 6 bases from V and 11 bases from J; bases unmatched to any gene: 11. The CDR3 spans 13 residues. The germline V gene encodes CDR1 MNHNS and CDR2 SASEGT. The CDR3 here is CASSRDRDRPEYV. The CDR3 DNA is TGTGCCAGCAGCAGGGACAGGGACCGTCCGGAGTACGTC.

This chain links TRBV7-7 with TRBJ2-3; tentatively, D is TRBD1 (6 bases). V lost 5 bases to trimming and J lost 6 bases, with 15 bases between them. In germline, CDR1 is SSHAT, CDR2 FNYEAQ (reference sequence). CDR3 length: 14 residues. This CDR3 is CASSMRDRSDTQYF. The DNA for the CDR3 is TGTGCCAGCAGCATGAGAGACAGGTCGGATACGCAGTATTTT.

The rearrangement links TRBV30 to TRBJ2-5; a weak D match, TRBD2 (7 bases). The V gene lost 5 bases and the J gene lost 5 bases, with 18 bases spanning the gap. Germline assignment: CDR1 GTSNPN and CDR2 SVGIG (reference sequence). This CDR3 spans 14 amino acids. CDR3 sequence (DNA): TGTGCCTGGGCTCGGCCGGGGGGCACGGAGACCCAGTACTTC. Amino acid sequence: CAWARPGGTETQYF.